Sequencing of this TCR beta chain was carried out in a study of T-cell memory formation after mild COVID-19. Study results and limitations: In pre-infection memory, a portion of responding clones appeared, which suggested that cross-reactive memory joined. Clones contracting across day 15 to 85 had a balanced CD4/CD8 profile; later expanding clones leaned CD4+. Clones which contracted sat mainly in CM and EM if CD4+, and in EMRA if CD8+.

This clonotype was seen repeatedly, ten times or more. Antigen specificity is unknown. The V gene end was trimmed by 4 bases and the J gene end by 4 bases; junction bases not matched to a gene: 3. This CDR3 is 14 amino acids long. Constant-segment primers and 5'RACE yielded cDNA libraries for TCR alpha and TCR beta, each carrying sample barcodes and UMIs. TCRdb called the 5' RACE reads again in MiXCR, with one record for every CDR3 protein. The sample gives about 140,000 distinct CDR3 sequences, roughly 15% of which show up once; 13% to 15% is in the top ten. The sequence came from an adult woman who had mild COVID-19 (a few samples of this study predate the infection). Cell type and time point are not known. The specimen was PBMCs or a T cell subset sorted from them (not recorded which). The rearrangement links TRBV12-3 or TRBV12-4 to TRBJ2-7; TRBD2 matches 11 bases. This CDR3 is CASSSGTSGYEQYF. In nucleotides, the CDR3 is TGTGCCAGCAGTTCCGGGACTAGCGGTTACGAGCAGTACTTC.